The sequence of this T cell receptor (beta chain) was determined in a study of vaccination and CD4 T cells after COVID-19. About the research overall: As control conditions, cultures were given either a CEFX pool serving as positive control, an HIV-1 Nef pool, or no peptide at all. Study results and caveats: Convalescent patients showed a median roughly 90% of reactive clones that were seen only post-vaccination.

An Oncomine TCR Beta short-read assay was used to sequence the DNA from cultured CD4+ T cells. TCRdb fed the PCR reads into MiXCR, producing one record per CDR3 protein. The table records over 10,000 distinct CDR3 sequences, 58% of them present only once. On this clonotype: Its antigen is not identified.

The V and J ends lost 0 bases and 1 base, in that order; junction bases with no gene match: 1. CDR3 length equals 15 residues. Per the germline V gene, CDR1 is SGHRS and CDR2 is YFSETQ. Treatment meaning: roughly 11-day PBMC culture with coronavirus spike peptide pools or control peptides (ViraFEST assay). Per-well cultures of some 2 million PBMCs received 9.5 to 10 IU/ml IL-2 and about 9.6 ug/ml peptide pools. The clonotype was recovered from a human donor with COVID-19. The sequenced sample was cultured CD4+ T cells from blood, obtained after SARS-CoV-2 vaccination. V gene TRBV5-1 combines with J gene TRBJ2-5, with 9 bases lining up with TRBD2. Written as DNA, the CDR3 is TGCGCCAGCAGCTTGGAGGGACTAGCCCAAGAGACCCAGTACTTC. Amino acid sequence: CASSLEGLAQETQYF.